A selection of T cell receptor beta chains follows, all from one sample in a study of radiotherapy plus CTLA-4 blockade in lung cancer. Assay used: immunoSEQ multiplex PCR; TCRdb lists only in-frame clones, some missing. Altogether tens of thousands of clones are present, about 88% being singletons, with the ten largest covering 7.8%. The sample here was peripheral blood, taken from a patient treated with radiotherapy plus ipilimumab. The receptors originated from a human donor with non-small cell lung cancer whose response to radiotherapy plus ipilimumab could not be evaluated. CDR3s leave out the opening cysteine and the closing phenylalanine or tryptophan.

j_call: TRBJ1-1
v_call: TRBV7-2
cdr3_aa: ASRAGGYEAF

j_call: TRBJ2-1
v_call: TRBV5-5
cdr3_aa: ASSPSSGRAISYEQF

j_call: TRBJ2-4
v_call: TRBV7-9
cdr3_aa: ASSSKQGKAKNIQY

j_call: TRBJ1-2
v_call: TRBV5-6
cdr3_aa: ASSPGEVGTGRGYGYT

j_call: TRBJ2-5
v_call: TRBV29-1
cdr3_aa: SVENAEGYQETQY

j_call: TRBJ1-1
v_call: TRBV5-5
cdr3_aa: ASSGGRGRLEAF

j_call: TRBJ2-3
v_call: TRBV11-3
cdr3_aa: ASSSGGTGTDTQY

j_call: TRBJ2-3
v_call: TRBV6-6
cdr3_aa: ASSYSAGADTQY

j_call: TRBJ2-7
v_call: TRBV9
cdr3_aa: ASSVGGNRAVDEQY

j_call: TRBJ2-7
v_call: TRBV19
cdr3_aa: AIIPGTSGYEQY

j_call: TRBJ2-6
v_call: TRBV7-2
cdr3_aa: ASSSRVLPVANVLT

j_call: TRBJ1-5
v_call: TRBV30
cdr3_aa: AWSFEGANQPQH

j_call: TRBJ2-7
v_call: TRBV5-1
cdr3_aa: ASSLGRFDEQY

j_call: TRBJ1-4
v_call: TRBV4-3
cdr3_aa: ASSQTVTGLDEKLF

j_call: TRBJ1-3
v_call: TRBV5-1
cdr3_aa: ASSPGGISGNTIY

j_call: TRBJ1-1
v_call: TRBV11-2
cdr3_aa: ASRRTGEFDTEAF

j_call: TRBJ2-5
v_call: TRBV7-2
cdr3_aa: ASSLGGTIQETQY

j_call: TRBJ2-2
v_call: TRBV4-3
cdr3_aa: ASSQEWGPGANTGELF

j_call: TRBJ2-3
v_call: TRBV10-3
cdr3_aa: AISESGLAGSTDTQY

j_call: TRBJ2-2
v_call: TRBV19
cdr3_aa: ASSISLNTGELF

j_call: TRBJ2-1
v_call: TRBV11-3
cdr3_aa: ASSLIRSNEQF

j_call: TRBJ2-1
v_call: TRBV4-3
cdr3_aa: ASSQDWGRFSYNEQF

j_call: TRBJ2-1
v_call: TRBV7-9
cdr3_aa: ASSFKAGSPMDEQF

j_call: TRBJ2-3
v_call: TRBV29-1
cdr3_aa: SADWTSSGDTQY

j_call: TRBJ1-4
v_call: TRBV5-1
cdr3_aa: ASSQGARTNEKLF

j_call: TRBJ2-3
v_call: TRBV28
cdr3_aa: ASRSSVSSSGY

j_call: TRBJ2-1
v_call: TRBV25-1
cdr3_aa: ASSEGPTARWKYTEQF

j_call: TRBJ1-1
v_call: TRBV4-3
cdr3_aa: ASSQTGTEAF

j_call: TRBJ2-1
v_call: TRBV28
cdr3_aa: ASSPLAGLDNEQF

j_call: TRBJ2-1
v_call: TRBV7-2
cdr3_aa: ASSHWRSGRVHEQF

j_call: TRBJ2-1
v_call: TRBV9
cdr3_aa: ASSVPGGINEQF

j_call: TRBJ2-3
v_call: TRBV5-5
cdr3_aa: ASSLGGTTDTQY

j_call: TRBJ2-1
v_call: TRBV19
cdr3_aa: ASSSRPGRQLHEQF

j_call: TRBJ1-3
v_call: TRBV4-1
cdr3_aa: ASSQGTSFFSGNTIY

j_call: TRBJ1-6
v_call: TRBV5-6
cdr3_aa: ASSGILIGGRAYNSPLH

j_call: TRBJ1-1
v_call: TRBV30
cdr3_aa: AWSVMGAPSNTEAF

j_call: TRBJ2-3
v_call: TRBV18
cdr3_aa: ASSPASGNTDTQY

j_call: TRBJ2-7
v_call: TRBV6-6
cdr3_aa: ASSNDRDNYEQY

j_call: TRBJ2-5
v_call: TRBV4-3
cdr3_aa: ASSQGPTTPQETQY

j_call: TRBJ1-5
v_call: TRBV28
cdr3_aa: ASRPTGSNQPQH

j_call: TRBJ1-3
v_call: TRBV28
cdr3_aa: ASRTTGQGSGNTIY

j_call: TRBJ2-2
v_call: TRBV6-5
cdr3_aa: ATLRTGGTGELF